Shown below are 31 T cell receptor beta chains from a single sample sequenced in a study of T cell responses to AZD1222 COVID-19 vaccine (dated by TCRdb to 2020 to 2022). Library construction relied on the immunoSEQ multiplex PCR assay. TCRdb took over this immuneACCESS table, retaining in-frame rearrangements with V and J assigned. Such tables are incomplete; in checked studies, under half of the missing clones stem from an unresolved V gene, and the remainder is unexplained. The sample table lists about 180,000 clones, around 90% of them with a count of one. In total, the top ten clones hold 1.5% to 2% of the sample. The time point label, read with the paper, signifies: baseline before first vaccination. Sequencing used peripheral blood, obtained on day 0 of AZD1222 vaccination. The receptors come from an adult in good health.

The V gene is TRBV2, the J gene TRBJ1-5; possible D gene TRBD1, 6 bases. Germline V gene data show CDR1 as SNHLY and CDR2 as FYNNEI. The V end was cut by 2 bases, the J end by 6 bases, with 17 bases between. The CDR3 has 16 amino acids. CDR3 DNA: TGTGCCAGCAGTGAAAGATCGGGGGGCGCGGGTCAGCCCCAGCATTTT. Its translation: CASSERSGGAGQPQHF. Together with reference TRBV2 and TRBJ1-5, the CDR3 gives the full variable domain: EPEVTQTPSHQVTQMGQEVILRCVPISNHLYFYWYRQILGQKVEFLVSFYNNEISEKSEIFDDQFSVERPDGSNFTLKIRSTKLEDSAMYFCASSERSGGAGQPQHFGDGTRLSIL.

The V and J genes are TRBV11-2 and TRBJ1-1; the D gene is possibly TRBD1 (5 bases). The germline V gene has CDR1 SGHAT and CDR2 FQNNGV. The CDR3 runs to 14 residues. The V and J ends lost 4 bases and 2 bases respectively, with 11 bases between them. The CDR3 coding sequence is TGTGCCAGCAGCTGGCAGACAGCTAACACTGAAGCTTTCTTT. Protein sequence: CASSWQTANTEAFF.

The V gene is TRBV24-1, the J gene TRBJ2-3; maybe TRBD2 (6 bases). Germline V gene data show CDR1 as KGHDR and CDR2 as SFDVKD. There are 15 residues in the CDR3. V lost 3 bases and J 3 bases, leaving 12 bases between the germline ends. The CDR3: CATSDPGSSTDTQYF. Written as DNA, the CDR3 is TGTGCCACCAGTGATCCCGGGAGTTCAACAGATACGCAGTATTTT.

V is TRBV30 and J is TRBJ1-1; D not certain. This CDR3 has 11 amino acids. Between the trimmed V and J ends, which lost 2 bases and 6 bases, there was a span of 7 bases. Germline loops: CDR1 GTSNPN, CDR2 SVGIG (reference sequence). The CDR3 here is CAWSSIAEAFF. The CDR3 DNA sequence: TGTGCCTGGAGTTCTATCGCTGAAGCTTTCTTT.

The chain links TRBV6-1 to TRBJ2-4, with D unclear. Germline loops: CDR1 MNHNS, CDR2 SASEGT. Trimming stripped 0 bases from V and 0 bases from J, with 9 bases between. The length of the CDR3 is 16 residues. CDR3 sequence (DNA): TGTGCCAGCAGTGAAGCGGATGCCGTAGCCAAAAACATTCAGTACTTC. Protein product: CASSEADAVAKNIQYF.

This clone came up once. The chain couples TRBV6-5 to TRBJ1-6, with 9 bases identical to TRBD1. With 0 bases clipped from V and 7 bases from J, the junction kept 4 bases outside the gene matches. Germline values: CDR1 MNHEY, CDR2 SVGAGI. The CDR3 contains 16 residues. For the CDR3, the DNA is TGTGCCAGCAGTTACTCGAGTGGGACAGGGAATTCACCCCTCCACTTT. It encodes CASSYSSGTGNSPLHF.

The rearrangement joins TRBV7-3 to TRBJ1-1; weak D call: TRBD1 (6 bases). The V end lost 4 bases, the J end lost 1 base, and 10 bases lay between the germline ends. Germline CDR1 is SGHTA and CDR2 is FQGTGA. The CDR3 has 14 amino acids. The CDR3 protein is CASSSGGSNTEAFF. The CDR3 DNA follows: TGTGCCAGCAGCTCTGGGGGCTCGAACACTGAAGCTTTCTTT.

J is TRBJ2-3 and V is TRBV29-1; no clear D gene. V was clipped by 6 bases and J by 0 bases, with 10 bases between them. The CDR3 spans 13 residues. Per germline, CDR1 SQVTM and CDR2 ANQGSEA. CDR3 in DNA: TGCAGCGTCCGTAAAGGGAGCACAGATACGCAGTATTTT. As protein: CSVRKGSTDTQYF.

The CDR3 DNA follows: TGCGCCAGCAGCAAAGAGGACAGGGCGGGGACCCAGTACTTC. Translation gives CASSKEDRAGTQYF. V and J are TRBV5-1 and TRBJ2-5, with TRBD1 matching over 8 bases. Germline V gene lookup returns CDR1 SGHRS and CDR2 YFSETQ. J lost 7 bases, V lost 4 bases, and 9 bases had no gene match. This CDR3 region has 14 residues.

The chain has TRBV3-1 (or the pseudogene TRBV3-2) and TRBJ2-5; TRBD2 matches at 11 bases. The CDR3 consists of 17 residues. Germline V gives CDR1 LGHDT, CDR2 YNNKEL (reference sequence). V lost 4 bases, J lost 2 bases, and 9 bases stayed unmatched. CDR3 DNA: TGTGCCAGCAGCCCCGGACTAGCGGGTGGAAAGCAAGAGACCCAGTACTTC. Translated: CASSPGLAGGKQETQYF.

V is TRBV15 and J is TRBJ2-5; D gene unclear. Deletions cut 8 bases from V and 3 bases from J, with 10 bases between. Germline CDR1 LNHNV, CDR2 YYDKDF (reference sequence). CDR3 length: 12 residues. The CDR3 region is CATQTTKETQYF. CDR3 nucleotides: TGTGCCACCCAGACCACTAAAGAGACCCAGTACTTC.

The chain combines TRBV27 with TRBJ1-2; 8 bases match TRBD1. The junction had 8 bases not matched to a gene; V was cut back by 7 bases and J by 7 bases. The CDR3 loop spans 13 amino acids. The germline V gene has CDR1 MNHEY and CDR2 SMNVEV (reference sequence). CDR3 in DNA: TGTGCCAGCAACCCTGGACAGGGTGCTGGCTACACCTTC. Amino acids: CASNPGQGAGYTF.

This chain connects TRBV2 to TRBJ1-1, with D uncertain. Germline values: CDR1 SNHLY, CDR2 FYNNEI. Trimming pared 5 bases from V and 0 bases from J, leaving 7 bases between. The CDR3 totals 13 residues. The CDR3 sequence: CASSRVLNTEAFF. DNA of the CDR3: TGTGCCAGCAGTAGGGTATTGAACACTGAAGCTTTCTTT.

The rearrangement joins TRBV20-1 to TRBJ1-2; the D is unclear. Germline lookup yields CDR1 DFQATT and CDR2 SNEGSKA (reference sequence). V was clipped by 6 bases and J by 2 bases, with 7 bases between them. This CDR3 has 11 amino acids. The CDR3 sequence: CSALQNYGYTF. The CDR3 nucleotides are TGCAGTGCCCTCCAGAACTATGGCTACACCTTC.

The CDR3 loop is CASSKVSGSGYNEQFF. DNA of the CDR3: TGTGCCAGCAGCAAAGTGTCCGGGAGTGGTTACAATGAGCAGTTCTTC. The V gene is TRBV21-1, the J gene TRBJ2-1; the DNA was not compared with TRBD2, the D call given in the table. TRBV21-1 is described as a pseudogene. The CDR3 is 16 residues long.

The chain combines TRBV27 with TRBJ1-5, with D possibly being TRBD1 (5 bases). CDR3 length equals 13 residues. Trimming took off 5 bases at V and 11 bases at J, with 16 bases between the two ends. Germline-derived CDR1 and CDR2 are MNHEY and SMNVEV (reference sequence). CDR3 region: CASSPTIEGTQHF. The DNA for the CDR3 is TGTGCCAGCAGTCCCACCATAGAGGGGACCCAGCATTTT.

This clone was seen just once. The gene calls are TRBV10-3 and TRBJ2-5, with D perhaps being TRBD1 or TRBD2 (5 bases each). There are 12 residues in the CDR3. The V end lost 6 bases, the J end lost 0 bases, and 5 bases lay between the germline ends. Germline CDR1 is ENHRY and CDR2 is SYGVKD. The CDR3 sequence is CAIRGDQETQYF. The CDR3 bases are TGTGCCATCAGGGGGGACCAAGAGACCCAGTACTTC.

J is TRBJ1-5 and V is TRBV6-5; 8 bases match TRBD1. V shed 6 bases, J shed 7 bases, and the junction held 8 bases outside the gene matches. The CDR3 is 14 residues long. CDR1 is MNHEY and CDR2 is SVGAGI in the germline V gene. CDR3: CASRNRGTGQPQHF. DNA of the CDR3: TGTGCCAGCAGAAACAGGGGGACGGGACAGCCCCAGCATTTT.

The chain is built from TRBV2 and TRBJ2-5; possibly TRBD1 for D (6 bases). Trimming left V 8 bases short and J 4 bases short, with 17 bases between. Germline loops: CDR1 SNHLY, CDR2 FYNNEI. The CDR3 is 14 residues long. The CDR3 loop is CASFLGGVGETQYF. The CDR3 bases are TGTGCCAGCTTCTTAGGGGGTGTTGGAGAGACCCAGTACTTC.

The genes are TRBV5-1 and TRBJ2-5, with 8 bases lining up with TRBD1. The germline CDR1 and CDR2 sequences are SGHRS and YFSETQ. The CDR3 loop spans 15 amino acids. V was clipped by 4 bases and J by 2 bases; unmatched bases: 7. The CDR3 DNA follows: TGCGCCAGCAGCCTGGGACAGGCGGAACAAGAGACCCAGTACTTC. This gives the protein CASSLGQAEQETQYF.

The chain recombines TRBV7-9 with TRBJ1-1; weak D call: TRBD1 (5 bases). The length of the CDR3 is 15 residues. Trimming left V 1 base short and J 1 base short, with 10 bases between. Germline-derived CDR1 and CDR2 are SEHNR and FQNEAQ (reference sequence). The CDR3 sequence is CASSLVSGTNTEAFF. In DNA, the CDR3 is TGTGCCAGCAGCTTAGTCTCAGGGACGAACACTGAAGCTTTCTTT. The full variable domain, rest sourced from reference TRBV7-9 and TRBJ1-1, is DTGVSQNPRHKITKRGQNVTFRCDPISEHNRLYWYRQTLGQGPEFLTYFQNEAQLEKSRLLSDRFSAERPKGSFSTLEIQRTEQGDSAMYLCASSLVSGTNTEAFFGQGTRLTVV.

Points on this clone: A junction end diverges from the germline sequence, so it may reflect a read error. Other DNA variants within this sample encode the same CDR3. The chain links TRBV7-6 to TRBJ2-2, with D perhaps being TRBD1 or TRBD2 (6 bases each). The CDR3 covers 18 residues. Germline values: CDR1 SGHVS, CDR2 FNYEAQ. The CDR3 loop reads CASSLARSGATNTGELFF. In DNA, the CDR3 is TGTGCCAGCAGCCTAGCGCGATCGGGGGCAACCAACACCGGGGAGCTGTTTTTT.

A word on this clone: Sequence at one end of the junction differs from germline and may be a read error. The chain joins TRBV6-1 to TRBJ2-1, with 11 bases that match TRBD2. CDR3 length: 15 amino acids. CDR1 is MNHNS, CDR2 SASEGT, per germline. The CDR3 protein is CASSKASGGTIEQFF. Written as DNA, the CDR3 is TGTGCCAGCAGTAAAGCTAGCGGGGGGACAATTGAGCAGTTCTTC.

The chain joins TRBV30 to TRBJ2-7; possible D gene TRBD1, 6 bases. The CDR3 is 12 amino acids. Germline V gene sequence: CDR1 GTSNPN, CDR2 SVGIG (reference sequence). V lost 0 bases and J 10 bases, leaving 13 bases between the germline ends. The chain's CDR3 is CAWSVGQSYQYF. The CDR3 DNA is TGTGCCTGGAGTGTCGGACAGTCTTATCAGTACTTC.

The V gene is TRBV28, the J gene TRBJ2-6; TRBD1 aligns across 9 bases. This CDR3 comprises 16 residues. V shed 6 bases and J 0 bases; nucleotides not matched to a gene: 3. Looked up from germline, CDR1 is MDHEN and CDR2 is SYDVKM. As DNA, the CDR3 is TGTGCCAGCAGAGGGACAGGGTTCTCTGGGGCCAACGTCCTGACTTTC. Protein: CASRGTGFSGANVLTF.

For the CDR3, the DNA is TGCAGTGCTAGTCTAAACCGCCAGGGAGAGACCCAGTACTTC. Its protein is CSASLNRQGETQYF. The rearrangement uses TRBV20-1 and TRBJ2-5; possibly TRBD1 for D (5 bases). CDR1 is DFQATT and CDR2 is SNEGSKA in the germline V gene (reference sequence). CDR3 size: 14 residues. Between the trimmed V and J ends, which lost 3 bases and 4 bases, there was a span of 15 bases.

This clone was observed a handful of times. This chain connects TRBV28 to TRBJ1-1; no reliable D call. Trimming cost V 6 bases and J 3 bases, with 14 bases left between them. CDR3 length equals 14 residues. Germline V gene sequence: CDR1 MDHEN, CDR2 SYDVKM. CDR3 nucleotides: TGTGCCAGCAGCCGGACGCGTCAGTACACTGAAGCTTTCTTT. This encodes CASSRTRQYTEAFF.

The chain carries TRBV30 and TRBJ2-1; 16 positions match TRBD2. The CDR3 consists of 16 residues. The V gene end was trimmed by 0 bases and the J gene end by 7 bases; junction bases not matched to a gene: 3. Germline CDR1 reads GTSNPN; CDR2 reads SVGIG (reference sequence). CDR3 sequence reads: CAWSVGLAGGENEQFF. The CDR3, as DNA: TGTGCCTGGAGTGTGGGACTAGCGGGAGGGGAAAATGAGCAGTTCTTC. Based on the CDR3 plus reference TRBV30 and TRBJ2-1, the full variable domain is SQTIHQWPATLVQPVGSPLSLECTVEGTSNPNLYWYRQAAGRGLQLLFYSVGIGQISSEVPQNLSASRPQDRQFILSSKKLLLSDSGFYLCAWSVGLAGGENEQFFGPGTRLTVL.

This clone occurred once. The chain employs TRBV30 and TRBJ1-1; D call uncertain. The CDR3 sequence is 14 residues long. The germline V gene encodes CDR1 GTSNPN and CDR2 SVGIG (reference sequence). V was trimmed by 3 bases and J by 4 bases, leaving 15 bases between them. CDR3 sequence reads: CAWRAMDGLTEAFF. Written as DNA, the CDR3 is TGTGCCTGGAGAGCCATGGACGGCCTCACTGAAGCTTTCTTT.

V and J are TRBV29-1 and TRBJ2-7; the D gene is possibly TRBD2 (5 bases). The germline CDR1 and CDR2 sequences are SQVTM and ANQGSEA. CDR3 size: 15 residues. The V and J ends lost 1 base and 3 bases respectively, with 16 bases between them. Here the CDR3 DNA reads TGCAGCGTTGAAGCTGAGGTTACTAGTTTCTACGAGCAGTACGTC. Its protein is CSVEAEVTSFYEQYV.

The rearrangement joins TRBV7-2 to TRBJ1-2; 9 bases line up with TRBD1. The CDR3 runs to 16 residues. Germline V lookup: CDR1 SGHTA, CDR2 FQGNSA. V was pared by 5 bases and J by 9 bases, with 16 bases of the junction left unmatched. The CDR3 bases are TGTGCCAGCAGCCCCCAGCCTCCGGGACAGGGCCCTAGCTACACCTTC. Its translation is CASSPQPPGQGPSYTF.